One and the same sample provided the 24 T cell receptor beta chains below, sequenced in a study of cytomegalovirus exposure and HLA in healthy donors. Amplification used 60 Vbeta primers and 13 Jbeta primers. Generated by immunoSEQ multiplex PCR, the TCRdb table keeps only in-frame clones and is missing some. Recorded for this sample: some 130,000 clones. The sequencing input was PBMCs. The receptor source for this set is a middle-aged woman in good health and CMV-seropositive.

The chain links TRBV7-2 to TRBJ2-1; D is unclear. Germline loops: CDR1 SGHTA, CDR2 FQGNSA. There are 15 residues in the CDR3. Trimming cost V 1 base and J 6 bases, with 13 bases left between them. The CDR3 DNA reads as TGTGCCAGCAGCTTAGTTGTAGGTTCGGGCAATGAGCAGTTCTTC. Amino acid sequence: CASSLVVGSGNEQFF.

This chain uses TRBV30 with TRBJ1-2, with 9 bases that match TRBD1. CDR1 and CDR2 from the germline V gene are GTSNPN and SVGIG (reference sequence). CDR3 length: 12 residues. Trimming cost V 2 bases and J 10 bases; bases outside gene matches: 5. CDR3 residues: CAWSPGTGSYTF. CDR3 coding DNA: TGTGCCTGGAGTCCCGGGACAGGGTCCTACACCTTC.

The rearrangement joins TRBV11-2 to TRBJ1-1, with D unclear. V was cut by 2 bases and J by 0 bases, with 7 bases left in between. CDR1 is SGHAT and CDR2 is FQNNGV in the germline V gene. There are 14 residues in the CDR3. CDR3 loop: CASSLLSVNTEAFF. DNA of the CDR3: TGTGCCAGCAGCTTACTGTCGGTGAACACTGAAGCTTTCTTT.

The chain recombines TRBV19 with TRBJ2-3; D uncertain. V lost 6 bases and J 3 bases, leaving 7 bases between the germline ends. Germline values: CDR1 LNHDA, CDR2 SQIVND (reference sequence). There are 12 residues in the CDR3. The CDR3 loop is CASSPRTDTQYF. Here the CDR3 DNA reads TGTGCCAGTAGCCCGAGGACAGATACGCAGTATTTT.

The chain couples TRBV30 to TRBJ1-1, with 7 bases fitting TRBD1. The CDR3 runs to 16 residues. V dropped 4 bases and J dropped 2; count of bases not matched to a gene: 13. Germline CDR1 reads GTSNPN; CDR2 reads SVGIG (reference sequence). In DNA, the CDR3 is TGTGCCTGGACCTCCCCCCCGACAGGGACCAACACTGAAGCTTTCTTT. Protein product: CAWTSPPTGTNTEAFF.

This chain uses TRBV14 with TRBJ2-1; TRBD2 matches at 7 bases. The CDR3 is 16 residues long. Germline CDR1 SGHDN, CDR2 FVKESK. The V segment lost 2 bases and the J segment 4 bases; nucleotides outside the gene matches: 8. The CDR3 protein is CASSQQSGIWYNEQFF. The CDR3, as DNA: TGTGCCAGCAGCCAACAAAGCGGGATTTGGTACAATGAGCAGTTCTTC.

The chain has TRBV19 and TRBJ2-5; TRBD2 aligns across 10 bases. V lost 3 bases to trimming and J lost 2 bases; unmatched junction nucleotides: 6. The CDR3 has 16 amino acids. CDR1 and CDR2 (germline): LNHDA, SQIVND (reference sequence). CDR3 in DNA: TGTGCCAGTAGTATCCCGGGACTAGCGAATCAAGAGACCCAGTACTTC. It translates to CASSIPGLANQETQYF.

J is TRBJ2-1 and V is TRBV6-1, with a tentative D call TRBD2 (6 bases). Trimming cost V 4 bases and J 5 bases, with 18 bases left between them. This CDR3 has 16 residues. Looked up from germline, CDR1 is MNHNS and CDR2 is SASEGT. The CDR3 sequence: CASSAPGLGSNNEQFF. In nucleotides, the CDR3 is TGTGCCAGCAGTGCCCCGGGACTCGGAAGCAACAATGAGCAGTTCTTC.

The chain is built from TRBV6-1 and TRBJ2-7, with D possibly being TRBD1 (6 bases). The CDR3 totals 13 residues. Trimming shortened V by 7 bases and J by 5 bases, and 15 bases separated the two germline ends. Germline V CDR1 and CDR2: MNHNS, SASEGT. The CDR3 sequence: CASTPDSRNEQYF. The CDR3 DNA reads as TGTGCCAGCACCCCGGACAGCCGTAACGAGCAGTACTTC.

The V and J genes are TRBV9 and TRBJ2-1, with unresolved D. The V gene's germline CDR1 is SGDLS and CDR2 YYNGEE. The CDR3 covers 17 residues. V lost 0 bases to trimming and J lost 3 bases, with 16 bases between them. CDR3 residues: CASSVASGKANYNEQFF. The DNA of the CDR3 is TGTGCCAGCAGCGTAGCTAGTGGAAAAGCAAACTACAATGAGCAGTTCTTC.

Written as DNA, the CDR3 is TGTGCCAGCACCAGCGGTTACGAGCAGTACTTC. Its translation is CASTSGYEQYF. The chain employs TRBV11-2 and TRBJ2-7, with D possibly matching TRBD2 (5 bases). Germline V gives CDR1 SGHAT, CDR2 FQNNGV. This CDR3 comprises 11 residues. Trimming took off 7 bases at V and 4 bases at J, with 8 bases between the two ends.

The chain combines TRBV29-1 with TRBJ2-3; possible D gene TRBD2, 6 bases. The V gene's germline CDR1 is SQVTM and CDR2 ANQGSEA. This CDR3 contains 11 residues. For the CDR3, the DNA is TGCAGTGGCGGGATTGCAGATACGCAGTATTTT. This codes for CSGGIADTQYF.

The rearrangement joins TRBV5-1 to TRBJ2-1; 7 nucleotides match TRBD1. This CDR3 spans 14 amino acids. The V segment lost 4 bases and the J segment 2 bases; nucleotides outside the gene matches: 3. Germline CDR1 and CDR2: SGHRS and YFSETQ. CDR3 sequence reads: CASSPGTAYNEQFF. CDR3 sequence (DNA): TGCGCCAGCAGCCCCGGGACAGCCTACAATGAGCAGTTCTTC.

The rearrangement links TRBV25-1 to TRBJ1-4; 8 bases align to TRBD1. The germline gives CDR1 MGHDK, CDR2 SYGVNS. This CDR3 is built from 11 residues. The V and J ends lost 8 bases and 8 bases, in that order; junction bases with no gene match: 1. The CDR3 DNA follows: TGTGCCAGCGGGGACAGGGAAAAACTGTTTTTT. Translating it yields CASGDREKLFF.

CDR3 sequence reads: CAILGLAPLKEQYF. CDR3 DNA sequence: TGTGCCATCCTCGGACTAGCACCATTAAAGGAGCAGTACTTC. The chain carries TRBV6-4 and TRBJ2-7, with 8 nucleotides matching TRBD2. The trim removed 10 bases at V and 7 bases at J, leaving 15 bases unmatched. The CDR3 length is 14 residues. Germline V gene data show CDR1 as MRHNA and CDR2 as SNTAGT.

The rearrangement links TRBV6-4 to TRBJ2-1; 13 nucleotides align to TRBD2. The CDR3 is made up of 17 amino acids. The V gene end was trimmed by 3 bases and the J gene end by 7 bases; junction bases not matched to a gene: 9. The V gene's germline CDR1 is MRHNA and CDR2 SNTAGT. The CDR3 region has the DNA TGTGCCAGCAGTGAGGGGACTAGCGGGACAGTAAGGAATGAGCAGTTCTTC. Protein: CASSEGTSGTVRNEQFF.

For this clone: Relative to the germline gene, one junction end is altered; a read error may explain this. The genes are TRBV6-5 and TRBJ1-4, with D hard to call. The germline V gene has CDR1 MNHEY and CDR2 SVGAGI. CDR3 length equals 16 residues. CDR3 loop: CASSYSVGRTSEKLFF. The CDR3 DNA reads TGTGCCAGCAGTTACTCGGTGGGGAGAACTAGTGAAAAACTGTTTTTT.

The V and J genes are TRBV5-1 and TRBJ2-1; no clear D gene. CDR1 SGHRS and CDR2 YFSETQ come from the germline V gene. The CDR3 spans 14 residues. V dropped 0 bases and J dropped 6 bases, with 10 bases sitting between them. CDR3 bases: TGCGCCAGCAGCTTGGAGAGCAGGCCCAATGAGCAGTTCTTC. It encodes CASSLESRPNEQFF.

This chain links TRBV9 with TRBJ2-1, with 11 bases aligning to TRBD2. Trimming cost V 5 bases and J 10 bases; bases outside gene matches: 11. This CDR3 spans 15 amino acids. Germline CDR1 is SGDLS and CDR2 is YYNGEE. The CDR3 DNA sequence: TGTGCCAGCAGTTCGACTAGCGGGAAGAAAGGGGAGCAGTTCTTC. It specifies CASSSTSGKKGEQFF.

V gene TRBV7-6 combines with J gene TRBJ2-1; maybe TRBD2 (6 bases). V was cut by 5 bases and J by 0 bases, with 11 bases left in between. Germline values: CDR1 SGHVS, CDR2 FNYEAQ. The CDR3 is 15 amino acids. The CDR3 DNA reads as TGTGCCAGCAGCCCACTCGGGAGCTCCTACAATGAGCAGTTCTTC. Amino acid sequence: CASSPLGSSYNEQFF.

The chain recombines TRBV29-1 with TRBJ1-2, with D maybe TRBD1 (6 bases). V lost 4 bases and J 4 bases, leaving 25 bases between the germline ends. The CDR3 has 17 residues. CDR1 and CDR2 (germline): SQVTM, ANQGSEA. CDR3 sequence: CSVAKPRGGGLVYGYTF. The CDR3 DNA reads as TGCAGCGTTGCCAAACCTAGGGGGGGTGGCTTGGTCTATGGCTACACCTTC.

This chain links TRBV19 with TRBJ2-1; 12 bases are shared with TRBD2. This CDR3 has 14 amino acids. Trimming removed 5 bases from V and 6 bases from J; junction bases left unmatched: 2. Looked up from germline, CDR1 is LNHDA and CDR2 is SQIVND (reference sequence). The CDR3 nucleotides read TGTGCCAGTAGTTCGACTAGCGGGAGCAATGAGCAGTTCTTC. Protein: CASSSTSGSNEQFF. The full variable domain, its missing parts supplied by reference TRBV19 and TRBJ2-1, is DGGITQSPKYLFRKEGQNVTLSCEQNLNHDAMYWYRQDPGQGLRLIYYSQIVNDFQKGDIAEGYSVSREKKESFPLTVTSAQKNPTAFYLCASSSTSGSNEQFFGPGTRLTVL.

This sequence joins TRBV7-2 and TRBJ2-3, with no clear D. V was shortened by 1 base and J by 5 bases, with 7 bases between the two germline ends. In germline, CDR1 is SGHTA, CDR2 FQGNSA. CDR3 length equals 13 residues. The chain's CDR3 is CASSLVVIDTQYF. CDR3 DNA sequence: TGTGCCAGCAGCTTAGTAGTGATAGATACGCAGTATTTT.

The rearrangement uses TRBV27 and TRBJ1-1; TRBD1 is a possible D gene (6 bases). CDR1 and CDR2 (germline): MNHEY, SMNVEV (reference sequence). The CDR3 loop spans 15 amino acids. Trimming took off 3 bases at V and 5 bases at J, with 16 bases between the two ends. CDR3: CASSFSGGGRTEAFF. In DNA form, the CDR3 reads TGTGCCAGCAGTTTTTCGGGCGGGGGCCGGACTGAAGCTTTCTTT.